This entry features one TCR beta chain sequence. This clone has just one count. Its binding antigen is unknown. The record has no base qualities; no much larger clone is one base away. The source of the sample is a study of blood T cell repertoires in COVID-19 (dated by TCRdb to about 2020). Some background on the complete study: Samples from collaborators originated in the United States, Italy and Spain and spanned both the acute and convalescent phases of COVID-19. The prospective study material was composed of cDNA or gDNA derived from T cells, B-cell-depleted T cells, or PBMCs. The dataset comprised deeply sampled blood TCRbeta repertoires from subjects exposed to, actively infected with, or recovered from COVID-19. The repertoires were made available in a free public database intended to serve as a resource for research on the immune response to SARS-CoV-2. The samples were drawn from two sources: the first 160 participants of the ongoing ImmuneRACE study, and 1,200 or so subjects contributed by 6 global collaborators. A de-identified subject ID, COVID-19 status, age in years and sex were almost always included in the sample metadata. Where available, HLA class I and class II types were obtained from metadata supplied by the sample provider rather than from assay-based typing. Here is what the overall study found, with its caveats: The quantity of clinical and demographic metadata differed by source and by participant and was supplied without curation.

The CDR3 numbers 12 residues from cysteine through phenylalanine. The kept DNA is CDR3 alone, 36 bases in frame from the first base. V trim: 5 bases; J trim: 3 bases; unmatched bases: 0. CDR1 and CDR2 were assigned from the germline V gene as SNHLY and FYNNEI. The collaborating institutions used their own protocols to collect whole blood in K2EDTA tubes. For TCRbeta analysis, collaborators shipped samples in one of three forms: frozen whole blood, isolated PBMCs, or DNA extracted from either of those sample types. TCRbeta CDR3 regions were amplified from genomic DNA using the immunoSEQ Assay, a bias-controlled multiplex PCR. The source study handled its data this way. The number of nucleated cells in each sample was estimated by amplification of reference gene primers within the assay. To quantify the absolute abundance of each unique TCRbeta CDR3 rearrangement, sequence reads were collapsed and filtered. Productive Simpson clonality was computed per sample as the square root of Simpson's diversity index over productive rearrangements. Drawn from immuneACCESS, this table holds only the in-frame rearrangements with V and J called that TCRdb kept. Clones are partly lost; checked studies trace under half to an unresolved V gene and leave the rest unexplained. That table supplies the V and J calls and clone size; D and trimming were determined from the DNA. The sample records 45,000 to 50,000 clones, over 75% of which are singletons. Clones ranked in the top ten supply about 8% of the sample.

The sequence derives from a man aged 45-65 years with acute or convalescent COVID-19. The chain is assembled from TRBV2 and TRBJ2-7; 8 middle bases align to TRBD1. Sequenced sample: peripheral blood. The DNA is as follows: TGTGCCAGCAGTACAGGGGGCTACGAGCAGTACTTC. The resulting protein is CASSTGGYEQYF. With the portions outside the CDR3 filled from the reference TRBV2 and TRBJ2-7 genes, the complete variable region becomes EPEVTQTPSHQVTQMGQEVILRCVPISNHLYFYWYRQILGQKVEFLVSFYNNEISEKSEIFDDQFSVERPDGSNFTLKIRSTKLEDSAMYFCASSTGGYEQYFGPGTRLTVT.